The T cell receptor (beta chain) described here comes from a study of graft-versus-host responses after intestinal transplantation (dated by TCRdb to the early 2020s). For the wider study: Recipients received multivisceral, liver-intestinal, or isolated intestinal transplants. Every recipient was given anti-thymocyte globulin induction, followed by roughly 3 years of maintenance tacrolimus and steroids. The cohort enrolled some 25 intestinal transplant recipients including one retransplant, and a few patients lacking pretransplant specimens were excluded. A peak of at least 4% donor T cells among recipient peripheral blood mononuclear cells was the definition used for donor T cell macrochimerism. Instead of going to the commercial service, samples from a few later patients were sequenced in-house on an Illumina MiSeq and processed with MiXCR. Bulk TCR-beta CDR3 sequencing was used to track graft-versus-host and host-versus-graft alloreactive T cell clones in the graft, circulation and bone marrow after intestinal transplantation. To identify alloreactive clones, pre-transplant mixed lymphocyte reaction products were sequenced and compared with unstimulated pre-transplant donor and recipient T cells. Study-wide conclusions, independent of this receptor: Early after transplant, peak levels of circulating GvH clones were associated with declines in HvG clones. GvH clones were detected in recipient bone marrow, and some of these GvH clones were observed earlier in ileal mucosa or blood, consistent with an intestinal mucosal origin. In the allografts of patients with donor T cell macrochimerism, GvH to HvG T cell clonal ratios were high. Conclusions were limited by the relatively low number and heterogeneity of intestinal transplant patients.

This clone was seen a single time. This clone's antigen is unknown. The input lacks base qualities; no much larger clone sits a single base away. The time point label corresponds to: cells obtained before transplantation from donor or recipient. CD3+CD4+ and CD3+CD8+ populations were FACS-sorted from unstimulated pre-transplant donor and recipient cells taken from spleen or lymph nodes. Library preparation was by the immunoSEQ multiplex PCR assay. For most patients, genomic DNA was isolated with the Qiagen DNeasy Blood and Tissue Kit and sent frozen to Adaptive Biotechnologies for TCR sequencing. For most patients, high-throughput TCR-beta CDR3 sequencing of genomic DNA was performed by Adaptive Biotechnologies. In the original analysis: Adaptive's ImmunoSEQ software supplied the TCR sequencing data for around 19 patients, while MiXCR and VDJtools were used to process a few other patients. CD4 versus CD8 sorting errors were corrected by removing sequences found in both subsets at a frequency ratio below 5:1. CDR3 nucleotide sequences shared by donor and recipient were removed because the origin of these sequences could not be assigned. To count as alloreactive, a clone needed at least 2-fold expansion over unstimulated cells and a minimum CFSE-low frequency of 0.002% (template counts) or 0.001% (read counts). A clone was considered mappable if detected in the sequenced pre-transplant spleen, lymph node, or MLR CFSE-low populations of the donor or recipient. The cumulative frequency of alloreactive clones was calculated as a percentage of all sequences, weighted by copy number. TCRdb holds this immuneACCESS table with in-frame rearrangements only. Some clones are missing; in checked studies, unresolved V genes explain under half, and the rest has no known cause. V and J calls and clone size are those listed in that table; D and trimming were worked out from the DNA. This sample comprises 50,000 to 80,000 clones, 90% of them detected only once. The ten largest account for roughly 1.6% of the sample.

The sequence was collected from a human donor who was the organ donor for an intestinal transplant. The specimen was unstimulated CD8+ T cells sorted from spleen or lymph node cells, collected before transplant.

The DNA is as follows: TGTGCCAGCAGTGGAGGGATACAGGGCAGTAGCAATCAGCCCCAGCATTTT. Translated, this is CASSGGIQGSSNQPQHF. The chain uses TRBV25-1 and TRBJ1-5; TRBD1 is possibly the D segment (6 matching bases). The germline V gene provides CDR1 MGHDK and CDR2 SYGVNS. CDR3 length: 17 amino acids, cysteine to phenylalanine. Of the read, only the CDR3 DNA is kept; its 51 bases are in frame from base 1. Cut back by 4 bases and 0 bases, the V and J ends lie 16 bases apart. Outside the CDR3, residues come from the reference TRBV25-1 and TRBJ1-5 proteins, so the full variable domain is: EADIYQTPRYLVIGTGKKITLECSQTMGHDKMYWYQQDPGMELHLIHYSYGVNSTEKGDLSSESTVSRIRTEHFPLTLESARPSHTSQYLCASSGGIQGSSNQPQHFGDGTRLSIL.